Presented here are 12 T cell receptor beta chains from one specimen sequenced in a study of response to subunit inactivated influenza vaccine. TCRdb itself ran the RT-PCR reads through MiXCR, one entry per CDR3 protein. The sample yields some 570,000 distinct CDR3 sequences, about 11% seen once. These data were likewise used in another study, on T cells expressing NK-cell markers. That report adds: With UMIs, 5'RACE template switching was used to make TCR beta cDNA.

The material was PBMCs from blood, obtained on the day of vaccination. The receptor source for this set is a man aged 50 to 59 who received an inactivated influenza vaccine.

The CDR3 spells CASSQTRQGSSPLHF. CDR3 nucleotide sequence: TGCGCCAGCAGCCAAACTCGACAGGGTAGTTCACCCCTCCACTTT. The chain has TRBV4-3 and TRBJ1-6, with 7 bases lining up with TRBD1. J lost 9 bases, V lost 2 bases, and 7 bases had no gene match. The CDR3 consists of 15 residues. From germline, CDR1 is LGHNA and CDR2 YSLEER.

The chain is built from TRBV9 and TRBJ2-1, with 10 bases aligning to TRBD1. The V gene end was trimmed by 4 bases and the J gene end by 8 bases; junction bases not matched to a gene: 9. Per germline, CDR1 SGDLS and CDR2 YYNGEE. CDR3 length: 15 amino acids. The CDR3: CASSPTGTGVHEQFF. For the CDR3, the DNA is TGTGCCAGCAGCCCGACGGGGACAGGGGTGCATGAGCAGTTCTTC. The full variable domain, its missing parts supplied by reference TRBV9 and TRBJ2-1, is DSGVTQTPKHLITATGQRVTLRCSPRSGDLSVYWYQQSLDQGLQFLIQYYNGEERAKGNILERFSAQQFPDLHSELNLSSLELGDSALYFCASSPTGTGVHEQFFGPGTRLTVL.

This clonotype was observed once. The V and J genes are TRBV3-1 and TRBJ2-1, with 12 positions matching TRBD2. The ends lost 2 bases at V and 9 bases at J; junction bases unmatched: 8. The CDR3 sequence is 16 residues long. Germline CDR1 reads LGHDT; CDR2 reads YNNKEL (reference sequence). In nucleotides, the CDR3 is TGTGCCAGCAGCCAATATGCACTAGCGGGAGGTCTTGAGCAGTTCTTC. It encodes CASSQYALAGGLEQFF.

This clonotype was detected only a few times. Here the CDR3 DNA reads TGTGCCAGCAGTCCTCGGACCAAAAATGAGCAGTTCTTC. Translation gives CASSPRTKNEQFF. The V call is TRBV6-1, the J call TRBJ2-1; unclear D gene. Trimming took off 5 bases at V and 7 bases at J, with 12 bases between the two ends. The germline V gene encodes CDR1 MNHNS and CDR2 SASEGT. The CDR3 has 13 amino acids.

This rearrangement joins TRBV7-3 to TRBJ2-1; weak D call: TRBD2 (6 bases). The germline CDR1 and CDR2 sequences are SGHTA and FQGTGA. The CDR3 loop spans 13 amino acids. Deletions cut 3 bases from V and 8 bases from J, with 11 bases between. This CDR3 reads CASSLGWRDEQFF. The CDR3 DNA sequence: TGTGCCAGCAGCTTGGGGTGGAGGGATGAGCAGTTCTTC. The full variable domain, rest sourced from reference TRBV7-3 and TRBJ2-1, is GAGVSQTPSNKVTEKGKYVELRCDPISGHTALYWYRQSLGQGPEFLIYFQGTGAADDSGLPNDRFFAVRPEGSVSTLKIQRTERGDSAVYLCASSLGWRDEQFFGPGTRLTVL.

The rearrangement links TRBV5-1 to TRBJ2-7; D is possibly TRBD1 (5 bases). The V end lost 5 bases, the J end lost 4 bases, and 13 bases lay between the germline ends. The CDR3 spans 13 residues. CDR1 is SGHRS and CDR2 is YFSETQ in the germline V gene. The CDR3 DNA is TGCGCCAGCAGTTACACCACAGGTTACGAGCAGTACTTC. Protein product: CASSYTTGYEQYF.

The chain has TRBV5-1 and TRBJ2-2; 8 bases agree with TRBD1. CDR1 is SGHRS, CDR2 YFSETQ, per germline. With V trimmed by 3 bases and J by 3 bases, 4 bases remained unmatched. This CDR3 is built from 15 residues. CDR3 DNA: TGCGCCAGCAGCTCGGGACAGGACCACACCGGGGAGCTGTTTTTT. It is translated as CASSSGQDHTGELFF.

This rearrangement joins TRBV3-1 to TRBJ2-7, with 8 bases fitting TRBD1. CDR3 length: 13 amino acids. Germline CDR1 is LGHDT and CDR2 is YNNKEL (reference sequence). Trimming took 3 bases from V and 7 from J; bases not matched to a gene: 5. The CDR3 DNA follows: TGTGCCAGCAGCCAGCCAGGGGGCTGGGAGCAGTACTTC. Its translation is CASSQPGGWEQYF.

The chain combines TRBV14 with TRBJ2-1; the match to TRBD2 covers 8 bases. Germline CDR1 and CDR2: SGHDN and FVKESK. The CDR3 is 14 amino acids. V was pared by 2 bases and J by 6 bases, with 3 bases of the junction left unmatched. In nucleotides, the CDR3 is TGTGCCAGCAGCCAACACGGGGGGGTCAATGAGCAGTTCTTC. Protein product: CASSQHGGVNEQFF.

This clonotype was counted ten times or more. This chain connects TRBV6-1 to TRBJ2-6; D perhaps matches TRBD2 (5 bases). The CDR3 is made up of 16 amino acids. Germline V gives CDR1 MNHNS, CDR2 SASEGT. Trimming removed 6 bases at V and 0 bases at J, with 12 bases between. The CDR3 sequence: CASSLDAGSGANVLTF. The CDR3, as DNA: TGTGCCAGCAGCTTGGACGCGGGCTCTGGGGCCAACGTCCTGACTTTC.

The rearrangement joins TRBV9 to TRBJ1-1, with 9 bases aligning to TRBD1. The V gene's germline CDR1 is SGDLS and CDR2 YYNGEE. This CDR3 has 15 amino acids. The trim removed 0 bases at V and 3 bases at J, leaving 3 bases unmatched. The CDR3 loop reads CASSVADRGHTEAFF. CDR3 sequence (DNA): TGTGCCAGCAGCGTAGCGGACAGGGGCCACACTGAAGCTTTCTTT.

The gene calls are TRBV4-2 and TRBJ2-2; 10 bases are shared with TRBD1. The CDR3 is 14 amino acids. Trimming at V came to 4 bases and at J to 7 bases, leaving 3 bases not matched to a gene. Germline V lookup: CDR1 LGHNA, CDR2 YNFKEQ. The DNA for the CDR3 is TGTGCCAGCAGCCTGACAGGGGGCGTCGGGGAGCTGTTTTTT. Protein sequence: CASSLTGGVGELFF.